The T cell receptor beta chain described here comes from a study of blood T cell repertoires in COVID-19. The method was immunoSEQ multiplex PCR; TCRdb's version includes in-frame clones alone and lacks a portion of them. This sample carries about 260,000 clones, 70% to 90% of them seen once, and the ten largest clones take 3.7%. This CDR3 comprises 17 residues. V was cut by 2 bases and J by 1 base, with 17 bases left in between. The germline V gene has CDR1 SGHAT and CDR2 FQNNGV. This TCR derives from a woman in her thirties or forties with acute or convalescent COVID-19. The rearrangement joins TRBV11-2 to TRBJ1-1; D possibly corresponds to TRBD1 (5 bases). The sample consisted of peripheral blood. CDR3 protein: CASSLFGVRQGNTEAFF. The CDR3 DNA reads as TGTGCCAGCAGCTTATTTGGGGTAAGGCAGGGGAACACTGAAGCTTTCTTT.